The 26 T cell receptor beta chains below were found in one sample sequenced in a study of spatial heterogeneity in lung cancer. The sample's time point: sample taken at primary tumor resection. Whole RNA obtained from tumor, nontumor lung or frozen PBMC underwent sequencing without sorting. One entry per CDR3 protein, called by TCRdb with MiXCR from the 5' RACE reads. The table lists about 4,000 distinct CDR3 sequences, about 53% of them singletons. This specimen consisted of PBMCs, obtained at surgery. The receptors were sampled from a female donor with early-stage non-small cell lung cancer.

As for this clonotype: Because the library targeted alpha chains, this beta chain is an off-target read whose size means little. The CDR3, as DNA: TGTGCCAGCTGGAGGAGCAATCAGCCCCAGCATTTT. Its translation is CASWRSNQPQHF. V is TRBV27 and J is TRBJ1-5; D gene ambiguous. V shed 8 bases and J shed 1 base, with 6 bases lying between them. Germline CDR1 and CDR2: MNHEY and SMNVEV (reference sequence). CDR3 size: 12 residues.

Regarding this clonotype: A library made for alpha chains picked up this beta chain off target, so its size means little. V is TRBV7-9 and J is TRBJ2-2; D unclear. The CDR3 is 13 residues long. Germline loops: CDR1 SEHNR, CDR2 FQNEAQ (reference sequence). The V end was cut by 1 base, the J end by 4 bases, with 4 bases between. The CDR3 nucleotides are TGTGCCAGCAGCTTAGTCCCCACCGGGGAGCTGTTTTTT. As protein: CASSLVPTGELFF.

This clonotype was observed a few times. Being off target in a library aimed at alpha chains, this beta chain has a size of little meaning. This chain joins TRBV24-1 and TRBJ2-1, with D tentatively TRBD1 (6 bases). Trimming took off 4 bases at V and 9 bases at J, with 18 bases between the two ends. CDR1 and CDR2 (germline): KGHDR, SFDVKD. This CDR3 spans 15 amino acids. CDR3 residues: CATSDSGVVLGEQFF. In DNA form, the CDR3 reads TGTGCCACCAGTGACTCAGGGGTTGTACTAGGTGAGCAGTTCTTC.

On this clonotype itself: With the library built for alpha chains, this beta chain is off target and its frequency is not meaningful. This rearrangement joins TRBV11-2 to TRBJ2-7; the match to TRBD1 covers 10 bases. Germline assignment: CDR1 SGHAT and CDR2 FQNNGV. The trim removed 5 bases at V and 4 bases at J, leaving 5 bases unmatched. This CDR3 comprises 14 residues. CDR3 coding DNA: TGTGCCAGCAGCCGCCGGGACAGGGGTTACGAGCAGTACTTC. Its protein product is CASSRRDRGYEQYF.

In this sample, this clonotype turned up a few times. The library was designed around alpha chains, so this beta chain is a stray read whose abundance carries little weight. The CDR3 nucleotides read TGTGCCAGCACCACCCTTTTAAGCGGGAGGGGAAACTACAATGAGCAGTTCTTC. It is translated as CASTTLLSGRGNYNEQFF. The rearrangement links TRBV28 to TRBJ2-1, with 10 bases fitting TRBD2. J gave up 3 bases and V 7 bases, and 15 bases lay outside the gene matches. From germline, CDR1 is MDHEN and CDR2 SYDVKM. The CDR3 is 18 residues long.

A note on this clonotype: For a library built for alpha chains, this beta chain is a stray read; little rests on its size. The chain has TRBV6-1 and TRBJ1-5; TRBD1 might be the D (5 bases). The V end was cut by 1 base, the J end by 7 bases, with 14 bases between. The length of the CDR3 is 15 residues. Germline values: CDR1 MNHNS, CDR2 SASEGT. For the CDR3, the DNA is TGTGCCAGCAGTGAAGTAATCCGGGGGGACCAGCCCCAGCATTTT. Encoded protein: CASSEVIRGDQPQHF.

In its sample, this clonotype is medium-sized (0.01 to 0.1%). This beta chain was picked up by a library intended for alpha chains and is off target, so its count carries little meaning. This chain connects TRBV7-2 to TRBJ2-1, with TRBD1 matching 10 bases. CDR1 is SGHTA, CDR2 FQGNSA, per germline. The CDR3 totals 14 residues. Unmatched junction bases numbered 13, after V lost 5 bases and J lost 15 bases. The CDR3: CASSPYLGQGVLFF. CDR3 sequence (DNA): TGTGCCAGCAGCCCATACCTAGGACAGGGGGTTCTGTTCTTC.

In regard to this clonotype: This beta chain is an unintended read in a library built for alpha chains; its size means little. The CDR3 spells CSAPGLGSGTQYF. The CDR3 DNA is TGCAGTGCTCCCGGACTCGGAAGCGGGACCCAGTACTTC. The V and J genes are TRBV20-1 and TRBJ2-5; TRBD2 is a possible D gene (5 bases). CDR1 is DFQATT and CDR2 is SNEGSKA in the germline V gene (reference sequence). Trimming cost V 5 bases and J 7 bases, with 17 bases left between them. This CDR3 comprises 13 residues.

On this clonotype itself: A library prepared for alpha chains yielded this beta chain as an off-target read; its size is of little meaning. V and J are TRBV2 and TRBJ2-5, with D tentatively TRBD1 (6 bases). The germline CDR1 and CDR2 sequences are SNHLY and FYNNEI. CDR3 size: 15 residues. V shed 2 bases and J shed 3 bases, with 13 bases lying between them. The CDR3 DNA sequence: TGTGCCAGCAGTGAAAGGTCGGCAGGGGAAGAGACCCAGTACTTC. It translates to CASSERSAGEETQYF.

This clonotype was detected only a few times. As an off-target read in a library built for alpha chains, this beta chain has a frequency of little significance. The chain carries TRBV6-1 and TRBJ2-1, with 8 bases lining up with TRBD2. The CDR3 sequence is 14 residues long. V trimming: 5 bases; J trimming: 2 bases; junction bases outside the gene matches: 2. CDR1 and CDR2 (germline): MNHNS, SASEGT. CDR3 region: CASSSSGAYNEQFF. Here the CDR3 DNA reads TGTGCCAGCAGTAGTAGCGGGGCCTACAATGAGCAGTTCTTC.

This clonotype was counted between two and nine times. This beta chain is a stray sequence in a library constructed for alpha chains; its clone size is not meaningful. V and J are TRBV12-3 or TRBV12-4 and TRBJ2-1, with TRBD1 as a possible D gene (6 bases). The CDR3 has 15 residues. Trimming took 7 bases from V and 4 from J, leaving 17 bases between them. CDR3 loop: CASTNRDNPYNEQFF. The DNA of the CDR3 is TGTGCCAGCACCAACCGGGACAACCCTTACAATGAGCAGTTCTTC.

Note on this clonotype: This beta chain represents an off-target read in a library built for alpha chains; its size is of limited meaning. This chain joins TRBV14 and TRBJ2-1; no definite D call. The CDR3 covers 14 residues. Looked up from germline, CDR1 is SGHDN and CDR2 is FVKESK. The V gene lost 0 bases and the J gene lost 5 bases, with 8 bases spanning the gap. CDR3 amino acids: CASSQDQADNEQFF. CDR3 in DNA: TGTGCCAGCAGCCAAGATCAGGCAGACAATGAGCAGTTCTTC.

As to this clonotype: Found in a library prepared for alpha chains, this beta chain is an off-target read, and its abundance has little meaning. The chain employs TRBV12-3 or TRBV12-4 and TRBJ2-5, with TRBD1 matching 7 bases. CDR3 length equals 15 residues. J gave up 6 bases and V 1 base, and 8 bases lay outside the gene matches. CDR3 nucleotides: TGTGCCAGCAGTTTAGGACAGGGAAGGGAAAAGACCCAGTACTTC. Protein sequence: CASSLGQGREKTQYF.

As for this clonotype: Because the library targeted alpha chains, this beta chain is an off-target read whose size means little. This rearrangement joins TRBV20-1 to TRBJ2-1; D not certain. Trimming left V 6 bases short and J 5 bases short, with 14 bases between. Germline V gene lookup returns CDR1 DFQATT and CDR2 SNEGSKA (reference sequence). The CDR3 is made up of 13 amino acids. CDR3 nucleotide sequence: TGCAGTGCCCTAACCAAGAGAAACAATGAGCAGTTCTTC. Translating gives CSALTKRNNEQFF.

This clonotype was seen a few times. Since it is a stray read in a library aimed at alpha chains, this beta chain has a size that is not meaningful. The chain is built from TRBV20-1 and TRBJ2-7; 7 bases line up with TRBD2. This CDR3 is built from 16 residues. Germline loops: CDR1 DFQATT, CDR2 SNEGSKA (reference sequence). Losses at the gene ends were 0 bases for V and 0 bases for J; bases not matched to a gene: 8. The CDR3: CSARDGSGGSSYEQYF. The CDR3 DNA follows: TGCAGTGCTAGAGATGGGAGCGGCGGGAGCTCCTACGAGCAGTACTTC.

In regard to this clonotype: This beta chain appears as a stray read in a library generated for alpha chains; its size is not informative. The J gene is TRBJ2-2, the V gene TRBV4-3, with D unclear. CDR3 size: 11 residues. Between the trimmed V and J ends, which lost 6 bases and 2 bases, there was a span of 1 base. The germline gives CDR1 LGHNA, CDR2 YSLEER. The chain's CDR3 is CASRNTGELFF. The CDR3 nucleotides read TGCGCCAGCAGAAACACCGGGGAGCTGTTTTTT.

The table lists this clonotype with a few counts. The library was prepared for alpha chains; this beta chain is a stray read, so its frequency means little. The chain links TRBV18 to TRBJ2-1; weak D call: TRBD2 (6 bases). The CDR3 is 17 amino acids. V was shortened by 0 bases and J by 1 base, with 13 bases between the two germline ends. Germline CDR1 reads KGHSH; CDR2 reads LQKENI. For the CDR3, the DNA is TGTGCCAGCTCACCACCTGCGGGGCGCTTATCCTACAATGAGCAGTTCTTC. It codes for CASSPPAGRLSYNEQFF.

Comments on this clonotype: This beta chain lies outside the target of a library built for alpha chains; its clone size means little. The V and J genes are TRBV6-6 and TRBJ2-7; perhaps TRBD1 as D (6 bases). The CDR3 runs 13 residues. Germline loops: CDR1 MNHNY, CDR2 SVGAGI (reference sequence). Trimming pared 7 bases from V and 0 bases from J, leaving 10 bases between. CDR3 DNA sequence: TGTGCCAGCAATGGACAGATCTCCTACGAGCAGTACTTC. Protein sequence: CASNGQISYEQYF.

Concerning this clonotype itself: A library made for alpha chains picked up this beta chain off target, so its size means little. The V call is TRBV18, the J call TRBJ2-5; D is ambiguous. V was trimmed by 2 bases and J by 0 bases, leaving 1 base between them. Germline V gene sequence: CDR1 KGHSH, CDR2 LQKENI. This CDR3 contains 12 residues. The CDR3 reads CASSPNQETQYF. In DNA, the CDR3 is TGTGCCAGCTCACCAAACCAAGAGACCCAGTACTTC.

A remark on this clonotype: For a library built for alpha chains, this beta chain is a stray read; little rests on its size. The chain uses TRBV3-1 and TRBJ2-6; 10 nucleotides match TRBD1. Per germline, CDR1 LGHDT and CDR2 YNNKEL (reference sequence). The CDR3 has 18 residues. V shed 4 bases, J shed 2 bases, and the junction held 8 bases outside the gene matches. The CDR3 here is CASSPMPTGGTGANVLTF. As DNA, the CDR3 is TGTGCCAGCAGCCCGATGCCGACAGGGGGCACTGGGGCCAACGTCCTGACTTTC.

This clonotype has a handful of counts. Since the library was made to target alpha chains, this beta chain is a stray read and its abundance is not meaningful. This sequence joins TRBV5-4 and TRBJ2-7; D uncertain. V lost 1 base and J 7 bases, leaving 27 bases between the germline ends. In germline, CDR1 is SGHNT, CDR2 YYREEE (reference sequence). The CDR3 loop spans 18 amino acids. CDR3 sequence: CASSLNVGRSTPREEQYF. CDR3 DNA sequence: TGTGCCAGCAGCTTGAACGTGGGCAGGTCAACACCCCGTGAGGAGCAGTACTTC.

This clonotype was detected only a few times. A library prepared for alpha chains yielded this beta chain as an off-target read; its size is of little meaning. This chain connects TRBV15 to TRBJ2-7; D unresolved. Germline lookup yields CDR1 LNHNV and CDR2 YYDKDF (reference sequence). This CDR3 has 13 residues. Trimming took off 0 bases at V and 3 bases at J, with 6 bases between the two ends. The CDR3 reads CATSREGFYEQYF. CDR3 DNA sequence: TGTGCCACCAGCAGAGAAGGATTCTACGAGCAGTACTTC.

Remarks on this clonotype: Being off target in a library aimed at alpha chains, this beta chain has a size of little meaning. V is TRBV7-9 and J is TRBJ1-5, with D possibly matching TRBD1 (6 bases). Germline V lookup: CDR1 SEHNR, CDR2 FQNEAQ (reference sequence). Trimming took off 1 base at V and 3 bases at J, with 25 bases between the two ends. The CDR3 covers 20 residues. The CDR3 here is CASSLEAGRTGRSDNQPQHF. The CDR3 DNA sequence: TGTGCCAGCAGCTTAGAGGCTGGGCGCACAGGGAGAAGTGACAATCAGCCCCAGCATTTT. Together with reference TRBV7-9 and TRBJ1-5, the CDR3 gives the full variable domain: DTGVSQNPRHKITKRGQNVTFRCDPISEHNRLYWYRQTLGQGPEFLTYFQNEAQLEKSRLLSDRFSAERPKGSFSTLEIQRTEQGDSAMYLCASSLEAGRTGRSDNQPQHFGDGTRLSIL.

With respect to this clonotype: This beta chain turned up in a library designed for alpha chains; as an off-target read, its abundance says little. The V gene is TRBV7-9, the J gene TRBJ2-6, with D unresolved. The CDR3 is made up of 15 amino acids. The V end lost 5 bases, the J end lost 0 bases, and 8 bases lay between the germline ends. Per germline, CDR1 SEHNR and CDR2 FQNEAQ (reference sequence). CDR3: CASSRVGSGANVLTF. In DNA, the CDR3 is TGTGCCAGCAGCCGCGTAGGCTCTGGGGCCAACGTCCTGACTTTC.

This clonotype was detected once. This beta chain represents an off-target read in a library built for alpha chains; its size is of limited meaning. The V gene is TRBV10-3, the J gene TRBJ2-7, with D possibly being TRBD1 (5 bases). Trimming left V 6 bases short and J 7 bases short, with 19 bases between. Per germline, CDR1 ENHRY and CDR2 SYGVKD. The CDR3 has 14 amino acids. CDR3 nucleotide sequence: TGTGCCATCAGCTTTACGACAGCACGTGGAGAGCAGTACTTC. Translated, it gives CAISFTTARGEQYF.

This clonotype was seen more than once but under ten times. Because this beta chain is a stray read in a library intended to capture alpha chains, its abundance should not be given much weight. The chain joins TRBV7-8 to TRBJ2-1; perhaps TRBD1 as D (5 bases). This CDR3 has 14 amino acids. Trimming removed 0 bases at V and 9 bases at J, with 12 bases between. Germline CDR1 is SGHVS and CDR2 is FQNEAQ. For the CDR3, the DNA is TGTGCCAGCAGCTTAGCTGGGGTTACAGGTGAGCAGTTCTTC. Its protein is CASSLAGVTGEQFF.